These T cell receptor beta chains were read from a single sample in a study of T-cell reconstitution after alpha-beta-depleted transplantation in children. TCRdb reprocessed the PCR reads with MiXCR, giving one entry per CDR3 protein. The top ten clones hold 0.85% to 1.3% of a sample with hundreds of thousands of distinct CDR3 sequences, roughly 15% of them seen once. The specimen comprised PBMCs from the stem cell graft donor, sampled from the stem cell graft. These receptors were obtained from a human donor who donated a stem cell graft to a child with acute myeloid leukemia. Each CDR3 is given without its conserved first and last residue.

V gene: TRBV5-1
CDR3 protein: ASSLPGTGTGELF

V gene: TRBV7-2
CDR3 protein: ASSSAASSGNTIY

V gene: TRBV10-3
CDR3 protein: AISDSGGKETQY

V gene: TRBV20-1
CDR3 protein: RALRDGTGGRYYGYT

V gene: TRBV10-1
CDR3 protein: ASSGSPYNEQF

V gene: TRBV7-8
CDR3 protein: ASSPRASYEQY

V gene: TRBV12-3/TRBV12-4
CDR3 protein: ASSLGGSGQNIQY

V gene: TRBV7-6
CDR3 protein: ASSLSPGLEQF

V gene: TRBV20-1
CDR3 protein: SASQGRHEQF

V gene: TRBV7-9
CDR3 protein: ASSLATEAF

V gene: TRBV4-3
CDR3 protein: ASSQGAGIENYGYT

V gene: TRBV20-1
CDR3 protein: SASTSGGPTGELF

V gene: TRBV4-2
CDR3 protein: ASSQTGTSANEQF